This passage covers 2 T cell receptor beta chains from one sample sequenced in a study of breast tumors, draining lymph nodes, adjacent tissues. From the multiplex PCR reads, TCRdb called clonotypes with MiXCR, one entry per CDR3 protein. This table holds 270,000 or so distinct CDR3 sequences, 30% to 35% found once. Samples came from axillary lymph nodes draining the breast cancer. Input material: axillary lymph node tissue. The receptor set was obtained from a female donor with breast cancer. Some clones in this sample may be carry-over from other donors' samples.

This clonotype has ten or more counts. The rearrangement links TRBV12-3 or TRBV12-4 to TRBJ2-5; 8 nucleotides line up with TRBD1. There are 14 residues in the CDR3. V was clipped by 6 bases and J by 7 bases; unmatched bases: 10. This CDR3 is CASRIGQGLATQYF. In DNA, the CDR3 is TGTGCCAGCAGGATCGGACAGGGTTTGGCGACCCAGTACTTC.

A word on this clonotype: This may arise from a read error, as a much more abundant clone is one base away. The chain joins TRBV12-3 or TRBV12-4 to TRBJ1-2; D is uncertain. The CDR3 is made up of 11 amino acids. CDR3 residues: CASGFNYDYTF. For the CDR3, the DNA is TGTGCCAGCGGATTCAACTATGACTACACCTTC.